Given below is one TCR beta chain in context. Trimming removed 3 bases at V and 0 bases at J, with 10 bases between. The CDR3 spans 15 residues. The germline V gene encodes CDR1 SGDLS and CDR2 YYNGEE. The data were produced by immunoSEQ multiplex PCR, yet TCRdb's version contains in-frame clones alone and is incomplete. The sample has roughly 100,000 clones, approximately 80% seen once; the top ten hold 6.2%. The sample is drawn from a study of blood T cell repertoires in COVID-19. Study overall: Some COVID-19 samples were acute and others convalescent; all came from the United States, Italy and Spain.

Seattle patients were enrolled while actively infected and followed longitudinally. This TCR was recovered from an elderly man with COVID-19, enrolled during active disease. The source material was peripheral blood. The gene calls are TRBV9 and TRBJ1-3; a weak D match, TRBD1 (5 bases). The CDR3 loop reads CASSGLGGSGNTIYF. Here the CDR3 DNA reads TGTGCCAGCAGCGGCCTCGGGGGCTCTGGAAACACCATATATTTT. The complete variable domain, with remaining parts taken from reference TRBV9 and TRBJ1-3, reads DSGVTQTPKHLITATGQRVTLRCSPRSGDLSVYWYQQSLDQGLQFLIQYYNGEERAKGNILERFSAQQFPDLHSELNLSSLELGDSALYFCASSGLGGSGNTIYFGEGSWLTVV.